One sample yielded the 27 T cell receptor beta chains listed below, sequenced in a study of T cell repertoires in cytomegalovirus infection. One entry per CDR3 protein results from TCRdb running MiXCR on the reads. The sample shows around 490,000 distinct CDR3 sequences, around a quarter of them seen only once. The sequencing input was PBMCs. These receptors were taken from a human donor in good health (CMV status not recorded). Some clones in this sample may be carry-over from other donors' samples.

The sample holds a few counts of this clonotype. The chain recombines TRBV7-2 with TRBJ1-3, with D uncertain. The CDR3 covers 16 residues. Germline-derived CDR1 and CDR2 are SGHTA and FQGNSA. V lost 3 bases and J 0 bases, leaving 12 bases between the germline ends. CDR3 loop: CASSFAGASSGNTIYF. The CDR3 nucleotides read TGTGCCAGCAGCTTCGCGGGAGCTAGCTCTGGAAACACCATATATTTT. The full variable domain, rest sourced from reference TRBV7-2 and TRBJ1-3, is GAGVSQSPSNKVTEKGKDVELRCDPISGHTALYWYRQSLGQGLEFLIYFQGNSAPDKSGLPSDRFSAERTGGSVSTLTIQRTQQEDSAVYLCASSFAGASSGNTIYFGEGSWLTVV.

This clonotype was counted ten times or more. The chain employs TRBV7-2 and TRBJ1-2, with TRBD1 identical over 7 bases. V was clipped by 1 base and J by 5 bases; unmatched bases: 4. CDR1 and CDR2 (germline): SGHTA, FQGNSA. This CDR3 comprises 14 residues. The CDR3 DNA follows: TGTGCCAGCAGCTTAGACAGGGGAGGGTATGGCTACACCTTC. Translating it yields CASSLDRGGYGYTF.

This chain connects TRBV9 to TRBJ2-1; maybe TRBD1 (6 bases). The ends were cut back, 4 bases at V and 4 bases at J, with 18 bases in the middle. The CDR3 runs 16 residues. The germline CDR1 and CDR2 sequences are SGDLS and YYNGEE. CDR3 DNA sequence: TGTGCCAGCAGCCCAGCGGATACAGGGCCGTACAATGAGCAGTTCTTC. Translation gives CASSPADTGPYNEQFF.

The rearrangement links TRBV7-9 to TRBJ2-3, with D possibly TRBD2 on 6 matching bases. Germline V gene sequence: CDR1 SEHNR, CDR2 FQNEAQ (reference sequence). The germline V and J ends were trimmed by 7 bases and 2 bases, with 19 bases remaining between them. The CDR3 covers 16 residues. The CDR3 coding sequence is TGTGCCAGCACCAGATCGGGGAGGAAAAACACAGATACGCAGTATTTT. It codes for CASTRSGRKNTDTQYF.

In its sample, this clonotype was seen many times. The chain uses TRBV7-2 and TRBJ2-2; 7 bases agree with TRBD1. The V gene end was trimmed by 4 bases and the J gene end by 4 bases; junction bases not matched to a gene: 0. The germline CDR1 and CDR2 sequences are SGHTA and FQGNSA. The CDR3 extends over 13 amino acids. Here the CDR3 DNA reads TGTGCCAGCAGCTACAGGGGCACCGGGGAGCTGTTTTTT. Residues: CASSYRGTGELFF. Using reference TRBV7-2 and TRBJ2-2 for the parts outside the CDR3, the full variable domain is GAGVSQSPSNKVTEKGKDVELRCDPISGHTALYWYRQSLGQGLEFLIYFQGNSAPDKSGLPSDRFSAERTGGSVSTLTIQRTQQEDSAVYLCASSYRGTGELFFGEGSRLTVL.

This rearrangement joins TRBV2 to TRBJ1-1; a possible D gene is TRBD1 (6 bases). The CDR3 loop spans 17 amino acids. The V and J ends lost 6 bases and 0 bases respectively, with 20 bases between them. Germline values: CDR1 SNHLY, CDR2 FYNNEI. This CDR3 is CASRARGWAGLNTEAFF. CDR3 nucleotides: TGTGCCAGCAGGGCCAGGGGATGGGCGGGACTGAACACTGAAGCTTTCTTT.

The gene calls are TRBV7-2 and TRBJ2-5; D unclear. This CDR3 contains 13 residues. V was trimmed by 1 base and J by 5 bases, leaving 8 bases between them. Germline V gives CDR1 SGHTA, CDR2 FQGNSA. The CDR3 coding sequence is TGTGCCAGCAGCTTAGTAATCGGGGAGACCCAGTACTTC. It is translated as CASSLVIGETQYF.

This clonotype was detected ten times or more. The chain combines TRBV7-2 with TRBJ2-4; D could derive from TRBD1 or TRBD2 (5 bases each). The germline CDR1 and CDR2 sequences are SGHTA and FQGNSA. The CDR3 spans 14 residues. Trimming pared 3 bases from V and 5 bases from J, leaving 11 bases between. The CDR3 is CASSFEGTQNIQYF. The CDR3 DNA is TGTGCCAGCAGCTTCGAAGGGACCCAAAACATTCAGTACTTC.

The chain links TRBV3-1 to TRBJ2-5, with TRBD2 as a possible D gene (6 bases). The ends were cut back, 4 bases at V and 3 bases at J, with 15 bases in the middle. The CDR3 is 15 amino acids. Germline values: CDR1 LGHDT, CDR2 YNNKEL (reference sequence). In DNA form, the CDR3 reads TGTGCCAGCAGCCGAGGACTTAGCGGAAAAGAGACCCAGTACTTC. It yields the protein CASSRGLSGKETQYF.

This clonotype turned up a few times. The chain joins TRBV7-6 to TRBJ2-1; 8 bases line up with TRBD1. Germline values: CDR1 SGHVS, CDR2 FNYEAQ. The length of the CDR3 is 16 residues. V lost 2 bases and J lost 6; bases outside the gene matches: 9. The CDR3 nucleotides are TGTGCCAGCAGCTTAATGGGGGAAACAGGGGGCAATGAGCAGTTCTTC. This translates into CASSLMGETGGNEQFF.

This clonotype was recorded at least ten times. The V gene is TRBV7-2, the J gene TRBJ2-1, with TRBD2 as a possible D gene (6 bases). CDR1 and CDR2 from the germline V gene are SGHTA and FQGNSA. The CDR3 has 16 amino acids. V lost 0 bases and J lost 0, with 9 bases in between. In nucleotides, the CDR3 is TGTGCCAGCAGCTTAGCCCCTAGCGCCTCCTACAATGAGCAGTTCTTC. It encodes CASSLAPSASYNEQFF.

As concerns this clonotype: A much larger clone differs from this one at a single base, so this may be a read error. This chain uses TRBV7-2 with TRBJ2-1, with TRBD1 matching 7 bases. This CDR3 is 16 amino acids long. The germline V gene encodes CDR1 SGHTA and CDR2 FQGNSA. Losses at the gene ends were 2 bases for V and 3 bases for J; bases not matched to a gene: 7. The CDR3 loop is CASSLSGTDHYNEQFF. CDR3 DNA: TGTGCCAGCAGCTTATCGGGGACAGATCACTACAATGAGCAGTTCTTC.

J is TRBJ1-5 and V is TRBV6-2 or TRBV6-3; unclear D gene. V lost 4 bases and J 5 bases, leaving 9 bases between the germline ends. CDR1 and CDR2 (germline): MNHEY, SVGEGT. The length of the CDR3 is 13 residues. The CDR3 reads CASSSAWYQPQHF. CDR3 DNA sequence: TGTGCCAGCAGTTCAGCTTGGTATCAGCCCCAGCATTTT.

The rearrangement uses TRBV30 and TRBJ2-7; D unclear. Trimming removed 6 bases from V and 3 bases from J, with 12 bases in between. The CDR3 runs 12 residues. Germline values: CDR1 GTSNPN, CDR2 SVGIG (reference sequence). Written as DNA, the CDR3 is TGTGCCTGCGTGACACCCAACTACGAGCAGTACTTC. Translating it yields CACVTPNYEQYF. Looking up the rest from reference TRBV30 and TRBJ2-7 gives the full variable domain: SQTIHQWPATLVQPVGSPLSLECTVEGTSNPNLYWYRQAAGRGLQLLFYSVGIGQISSEVPQNLSASRPQDRQFILSSKKLLLSDSGFYLCACVTPNYEQYFGPGTRLTVT.

In its sample, this clonotype was seen many times. The chain carries TRBV7-2 and TRBJ2-1, with 11 bases fitting TRBD2. Germline values: CDR1 SGHTA, CDR2 FQGNSA. J was trimmed by 7 bases and V by 5 bases; bases with no gene match: 4. The CDR3 contains 14 residues. The CDR3 protein is CASSQTSGKNEQFF. CDR3 nucleotide sequence: TGTGCCAGCAGCCAGACTAGCGGGAAGAATGAGCAGTTCTTC.

There are a few counts of this clonotype. The chain employs TRBV28 and TRBJ2-7; D is ambiguous. The CDR3 spans 14 residues. V lost 1 base and J 6 bases, leaving 13 bases between the germline ends. Germline V gene data show CDR1 as MDHEN and CDR2 as SYDVKM. CDR3 loop: CASSLSLTTFEQYF. The CDR3 DNA follows: TGTGCCAGCAGTTTATCCTTAACCACTTTCGAGCAGTACTTC.

The sample holds many counts of this clonotype. J is TRBJ2-7 and V is TRBV6-2 or TRBV6-3, with D perhaps matching TRBD1 (6 bases). Germline-derived CDR1 and CDR2 are MNHEY and SVGEGT. The CDR3 consists of 13 residues. V was shortened by 7 bases and J by 3 bases, with 13 bases between the two germline ends. CDR3 region: CASKITQGYEQYV. CDR3 in DNA: TGTGCCAGCAAAATCACACAGGGCTACGAGCAGTACGTC.

The chain links TRBV7-6 to TRBJ2-2, with 8 bases matching TRBD2. The CDR3 extends over 14 amino acids. V was pared by 5 bases and J by 4 bases, with 3 bases of the junction left unmatched. Germline V lookup: CDR1 SGHVS, CDR2 FNYEAQ. CDR3 nucleotide sequence: TGTGCCAGCAGCCCCGGGACTAGCACCGGGGAGCTGTTTTTT. It translates to CASSPGTSTGELFF.

A few counts support this clonotype. The CDR3 nucleotides are TGTGCCAGCAGTTACAACGGGCCATCCTTGAACACTGAAGCTTTCTTT. As protein: CASSYNGPSLNTEAFF. The chain uses TRBV6-5 and TRBJ1-1, with D unresolved. V was cut by 2 bases and J by 0 bases, with 13 bases left in between. The CDR3 has 16 residues. CDR1 is MNHEY, CDR2 SVGAGI, per germline.

In its sample, this clonotype was seen a few times. The V gene is TRBV11-2, the J gene TRBJ2-1, with D hard to call. V was clipped by 1 base and J by 6 bases, with 10 bases between them. Germline-derived CDR1 and CDR2 are SGHAT and FQNNGV. The CDR3 has 14 amino acids. Here the CDR3 DNA reads TGTGCCAGCAGCTTAGGTGTAATTCGCAATGAGCAGTTCTTC. Translated: CASSLGVIRNEQFF. Based on the CDR3 plus reference TRBV11-2 and TRBJ2-1, the full variable domain is EAGVAQSPRYKIIEKRQSVAFWCNPISGHATLYWYQQILGQGPKLLIQFQNNGVVDDSQLPKDRFSAERLKGVDSTLKIQPAKLEDSAVYLCASSLGVIRNEQFFGPGTRLTVL.

This clonotype was counted ten times or more. The rearrangement joins TRBV11-2 to TRBJ2-3, with 7 bases fitting TRBD2. CDR1 and CDR2 from the germline V gene are SGHAT and FQNNGV. This CDR3 is built from 14 residues. V was pared by 5 bases and J by 4 bases, with 6 bases of the junction left unmatched. The CDR3 nucleotides read TGTGCCAGCAGCACGACTAGCTCGCCAGATACGCAGTATTTT. Translation: CASSTTSSPDTQYF.

The rearrangement joins TRBV7-9 to TRBJ2-3; a possible D gene is TRBD2 (6 bases). The CDR3 contains 16 residues. Germline V gene sequence: CDR1 SEHNR, CDR2 FQNEAQ (reference sequence). V was cut by 3 bases and J by 2 bases, with 15 bases left in between. DNA of the CDR3: TGTGCCAGCAGCTTTCGCGGGCGGGGCTACACAGATACGCAGTATTTT. It encodes CASSFRGRGYTDTQYF.

This clonotype occurred a few times. The chain recombines TRBV18 with TRBJ2-3, with TRBD2 matching over 8 bases. With 2 bases clipped from V and 1 base from J, the junction kept 5 bases outside the gene matches. This CDR3 has 16 residues. Germline loops: CDR1 KGHSH, CDR2 LQKENI. The CDR3 DNA sequence: TGTGCCAGCTCACCAACGGGAGCGGGGGGCACAGATACGCAGTATTTT. Its protein is CASSPTGAGGTDTQYF.

This rearrangement joins TRBV11-3 to TRBJ1-1, with D perhaps matching TRBD1 (5 bases). The CDR3 covers 13 residues. Germline values: CDR1 SGHNT, CDR2 YENEEA. V gave up 7 bases and J gave up 11 bases, with 20 bases separating them. Here the CDR3 reads CASTWRWGTEAFF. The CDR3 bases are TGTGCCAGCACCTGGAGGTGGGGGACGGAGGCTTTCTTT.

This clonotype was found a few times. The rearrangement links TRBV19 to TRBJ2-3; 8 positions match TRBD2. The junction had 9 bases not matched to a gene; V was cut back by 7 bases and J by 3 bases. The germline V gene encodes CDR1 LNHDA and CDR2 SQIVND (reference sequence). CDR3 length: 15 amino acids. The CDR3 sequence: CASKRTSPFTDTQYF. DNA of the CDR3: TGTGCCAGTAAACGGACTAGCCCGTTTACAGATACGCAGTATTTT.

The rearrangement uses TRBV20-1 and TRBJ1-1; D not resolved. V was cut by 0 bases and J by 5 bases, with 10 bases left in between. From germline, CDR1 is DFQATT and CDR2 SNEGSKA (reference sequence). This CDR3 spans 13 amino acids. CDR3 in DNA: TGCAGTGCTAGAGATCTATCGAGTACTGAAGCTTTCTTT. The encoded protein is CSARDLSSTEAFF.

The chain is built from TRBV7-9 and TRBJ2-7, with D perhaps TRBD1 (5 bases). V lost 1 base and J lost 0, with 19 bases in between. The CDR3 spans 18 residues. Looked up from germline, CDR1 is SEHNR and CDR2 is FQNEAQ (reference sequence). The CDR3 protein is CASSLVLGVLTGSYEQYV. CDR3 sequence (DNA): TGTGCCAGCAGCTTAGTGCTCGGTGTCCTCACAGGCTCCTACGAGCAGTACGTC.